The present entry profiles one T cell receptor (beta chain) with its context. Its specificity is unknown. Other DNA sequences in the same sample also yield this CDR3. This entry comes from a study of shared clonotypes between healthy human individuals. Whole-study context: With ages of 18 to 49, the donors were a couple of women and a few men. For every donor, three CD4 naive, three CD4 memory, two CD8 naive and one CD8 memory plates were used. Study-wide findings and caveats: Of the naive CD4 clonotypes, approximately 5% were shared across a few donors.

This table comes from immunoSEQ multiplex PCR, and its TCRdb copy is limited to in-frame clones, with some not included. The sample holds about 2 million clones; roughly 94% are singletons and the top ten take more than 0.1%. The CDR3 spans 13 residues. Germline V gene data show CDR1 as ENHRY and CDR2 as SYGVKD. V was trimmed by 3 bases and J by 4 bases, leaving 7 bases between them. This TCR derives from a man younger than 35 in good health. The sample taken for sequencing was naive CD4+ T cells sorted from blood. Subset defined: CD45RA+ positively selected. The genes are TRBV10-3 and TRBJ1-3, with D unresolved. The CDR3, as DNA: TGTGCCATCAGTGAAGTGTCAGGAAACACCATATATTTT. This sequence encodes CAISEVSGNTIYF.